This T cell receptor (beta chain) derives from a study of T cell repertoires in cytomegalovirus infection. Study as a whole: Matching HLA type and CMV infection were both indicated by public TCR beta signatures. Whole-study results and caveats: Accumulated public TCR beta family frequency recognized individuals carrying CMV together with the relevant HLA. It was HLA-C-restricted CMV-specific TCR beta clonotypes that dominated the response ex vivo.

Worth noting for this clonotype: What it recognizes is unknown.

TCRdb reanalysed the reads using MiXCR and keeps one entry per CDR3 protein. The data hold hundreds of thousands of distinct CDR3 sequences, with about a tenth observed a single time. Sequences were obtained from PBMCs. This clonotype was obtained from a human donor in good health (CMV status not recorded). Some clones in this sample may be carry-over from other donors' samples.

The CDR3 sequence: CSTPSRDISGNTIYF. CDR3 bases: TGCAGTACCCCGTCGAGAGACATCTCTGGAAACACCATATATTTT. V and J are TRBV20-1 and TRBJ1-3; D remains unclear. The CDR3 covers 15 residues. CDR1 is DFQATT, CDR2 SNEGSKA, per germline (reference sequence). V was trimmed by 8 bases and J by 0 bases, leaving 17 bases between them.